This T cell receptor (beta chain) was obtained from a study of identical twins (dated by TCRdb to the mid-2010s). For the study in its entirety: TCR alpha and beta repertoires from monozygotic twins, unrelated adults of various ages and cord blood were deep-sequenced to test whether fetal clonotypes persist. To rule out contamination, the twin experiments were replicated at different times with different library preparation protocols. General study outcomes and caveats: Abundant cord blood beta clonotypes carried fewer insertions; young adult naive repertoires showed a weaker similar trend, while memory repertoires showed none. Invariant T cells such as MAIT and iNKT could partly confound zero-insertion analyses, though diverse VJ usage argued against this for most clonotypes. Compared with coincidental sharing between unrelated individuals, an excess of low generation-probability sequences was observed among out-of-frame TCR alpha sequences shared between twins. Out-of-frame TCR alpha sharing in monozygotic twins was systematically underestimated by recombination models, whereas sharing between unrelated individuals was in agreement with the recombination models. Because the same donors could not be followed over many years, the conclusions depended on cross-sectional statistical analysis. In beta out-of-frame sequences, excess twin sharing was weaker, because having fewer shared sequences lowered the signal-to-noise ratio.

About this clonotype itself: Its antigen is unknown. Within one base of it there is no much larger clone, and no base qualities were kept.

The germline V gene encodes CDR1 SNHLY and CDR2 FYNNEI. Reading from cysteine to phenylalanine, the CDR3 counts 14 amino acids. Only the CDR3 part of the read is kept: 42 bases, read in frame from the first base. The junction shows trimming of 6 bases on V and 8 bases on J, and the gene matches do not reach 9 bases of it. Only healthy Caucasian donors were included. Three pairs of female monozygotic twins, all aged about 18 to 29 years, were included in the twin cohort. Peripheral blood mononuclear cells were used as the source from which RNA for TCR libraries was isolated. Libraries were prepared through 5' RACE. Sequencing used an Illumina HiSeq 2000. A universal primer binding site was introduced by template switching, and a unique molecular identifier was present in the final cDNA, enabling accurate counting of TCR cDNA molecules. Specific primers in the conserved constant-segment region were used to synthesize first-strand cDNA for the TCR alpha and beta chains. To control for contamination, every cDNA library carried two barcodes: a SMART-Mk sample barcode plus Illumina barcodes. TruSeq adapter sequences, together with Illumina sample barcodes, were added in two successive PCR steps. Sequencing of the TCR alpha and beta cDNA libraries was done on the Illumina HiSeq platform using custom primers. Under the source paper's analysis protocol: Raw reads were processed with MiGEC to extract unique molecular identifiers, and MiXCR was used to determine CDR3 positions. Recombination models were inferred per individual with the repgenHMM and IGoR tools using an EM algorithm. Shared clonotypes were analyzed with the tcR package in R, and sharing was normalized by the product of cloneset sizes. Out-of-frame nonproductive sequences were analyzed to study raw recombination free of thymic and clonal selection effects. The public sequencing data were trimmed at Q25 with fastp and processed into clonotypes with MiXCR by TCRdb, which kept only in-frame beta chains. All rows with the same CDR3 protein become a single entry with the most common DNA and genes. For this entry, the V and J calls and clone size follow TCRdb and not the study's own pipeline. Recorded for this sample are 570,000 or so distinct CDR3 sequences; approximately 9.6% of them occurred a single time. The ten largest clones represent 2.5% to 3.5% of the sample.

These data were also filed under a second study, of yellow fever vaccine responses in identical twins. From the second report: According to the authors, in identical twins the way T cells responded to vaccination appeared partly convergent and partly personalized. The study precisely tracked vaccine-responding T cell clones in identical twins.

Rearrangement joined TRBV2 to TRBJ2-1, with 8 middle bases fitting TRBD1. This TCR derives from a woman between 18 and 29 years old in good health. Input material: PBMCs. At the DNA level, the sequence is TGTGCCAGCAGCTACGGACAGGGCGGGTATGAGCAGTTCTTC. This yields the protein CASSYGQGGYEQFF.